A single sample gave rise to the 7 T cell receptor beta chains below, sequenced in a study of cytomegalovirus exposure and HLA in healthy donors. 13 Jbeta primers and 60 Vbeta primers were used for the PCR. Profiled with immunoSEQ multiplex PCR; TCRdb holds only in-frame clones, not every one. The sample carries 85,000 to 95,000 clones, approximately 69% recorded once. Sequencing was performed on PBMCs. These receptors were collected from a man between 25 and 39 years old in good health and CMV-seropositive.

CDR3 protein: CACTAELARSSYNSPLHF. The CDR3 DNA follows: TGTGCCTGCACGGCCGAACTCGCGCGGAGCTCCTATAATTCACCCCTCCACTTT. V gene TRBV14 combines with J gene TRBJ1-6; D call uncertain. The germline gives CDR1 SGHDN, CDR2 FVKESK. Trimming pared 11 bases from V and 0 bases from J, leaving 23 bases between. This CDR3 has 18 residues. The full variable domain, its missing parts supplied by reference TRBV14 and TRBJ1-6, is EAGVTQFPSHSVIEKGQTVTLRCDPISGHDNLYWYRRVMGKEIKFLLHFVKESKQDESGMPNNRFLAERTGGTYSTLKVQPAELEDSGVYFCACTAELARSSYNSPLHFGNGTRLTVT.

This clone has a handful of counts. The CDR3 loop is CASEGAGNTIYF. Written as DNA, the CDR3 is TGTGCCAGCGAAGGGGCTGGAAACACCATATATTTT. The rearrangement uses TRBV5-4 and TRBJ1-3; D perhaps matches TRBD1 (5 bases). V was pared by 7 bases and J by 2 bases, with 7 bases between. The germline CDR1 and CDR2 sequences are SGHNT and YYREEE (reference sequence). The CDR3 consists of 12 residues.

The rearrangement uses TRBV5-8 and TRBJ1-4, with 8 bases fitting TRBD1. Trimming took 1 base from V and 4 from J; bases not matched to a gene: 3. Germline values: CDR1 SGHTS, CDR2 YDEGEE. CDR3 length: 15 residues. CDR3 region: CASSLRTGFNEKLFF. The CDR3 DNA sequence: TGTGCCAGCAGCTTGAGGACAGGGTTTAATGAAAAACTGTTTTTT.

The chain links TRBV5-4 to TRBJ2-7, with 8 bases that match TRBD2. The CDR3 length is 14 residues. CDR1 SGHNT and CDR2 YYREEE come from the germline V gene (reference sequence). The ends lost 3 bases at V and 5 bases at J; junction bases unmatched: 7. DNA for the CDR3: TGTGCCAGCAGCTCCCAGCGGGAGACAAACGAGCAGTACTTC. This sequence encodes CASSSQRETNEQYF.

Comment on this clone: Germline is not matched at one junction end, which may reflect a read error. The chain uses TRBV2 and TRBJ1-6; a weak D match, TRBD1 (6 bases). There are 12 residues in the CDR3. Germline V gene lookup returns CDR1 SNHLY and CDR2 FYNNEI. CDR3 bases: TGTGCCAGCAGTACAGGGAATTCACCCCTCAACTTT. This encodes CASSTGNSPLNF.

The V gene is TRBV7-3, the J gene TRBJ1-3; 10 bases agree with TRBD1. V gave up 5 bases and J gave up 0 bases; unmatched junction bases: 7. Germline-derived CDR1 and CDR2 are SGHTA and FQGTGA. The CDR3 consists of 17 residues. This CDR3 reads CASSPETGGASGNTIYF. The CDR3, as DNA: TGTGCCAGCAGCCCAGAGACAGGGGGCGCCTCTGGAAACACCATATATTTT.

This clone has just a few counts. The chain is built from TRBV9 and TRBJ1-6; tentatively, D is TRBD1 (5 bases). The germline CDR1 and CDR2 sequences are SGDLS and YYNGEE. CDR3 length: 14 residues. V was cut by 1 base and J by 5 bases, with 7 bases left in between. The CDR3 coding sequence is TGTGCCAGCAGCGTACCAGGGAATAATTCACCCCTCCACTTT. It translates to CASSVPGNNSPLHF.